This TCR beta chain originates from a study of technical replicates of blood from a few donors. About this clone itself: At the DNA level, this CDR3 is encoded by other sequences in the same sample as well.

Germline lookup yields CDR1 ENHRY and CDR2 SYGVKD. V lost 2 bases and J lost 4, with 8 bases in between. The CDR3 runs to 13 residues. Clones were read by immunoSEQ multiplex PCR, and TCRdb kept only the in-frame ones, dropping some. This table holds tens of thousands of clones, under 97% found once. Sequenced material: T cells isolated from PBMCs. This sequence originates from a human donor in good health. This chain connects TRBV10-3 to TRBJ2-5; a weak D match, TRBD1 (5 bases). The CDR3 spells CAISEARGETQYF. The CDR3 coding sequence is TGTGCCATCAGTGAGGCTAGGGGAGAGACCCAGTACTTC.